The 8 T cell receptor beta chains below all came from one sample that was sequenced in a study of blood T cell repertoires in COVID-19. This table comes from immunoSEQ multiplex PCR, and its TCRdb copy is limited to in-frame clones, with some not included. Of about 240,000 clones in the sample, about 90% are singletons; the top ten hold roughly 7.8%. Material: peripheral blood. The receptors here all came from a man aged 60 to 69 who had recovered from COVID-19.

V usage is TRBV27 and J usage is TRBJ1-6; TRBD1 matches 7 bases. Germline CDR1 reads MNHEY; CDR2 reads SMNVEV (reference sequence). There are 15 residues in the CDR3. V lost 4 bases and J lost 8; bases outside the gene matches: 8. The DNA of the CDR3 is TGTGCCAGCAGTTACTACAGGGGCAGGGATTCACCCCTCCACTTT. Translating gives CASSYYRGRDSPLHF.

The V call is TRBV5-5, the J call TRBJ1-2; TRBD1 matches 9 bases. The CDR3 spans 14 residues. The ends lost 7 bases at V and 4 bases at J; junction bases unmatched: 8. Germline CDR1 and CDR2: SGHKS and YYEKEE (reference sequence). The DNA of the CDR3 is TGTGCCAGCTTTCCGGGACAGGGCGTCTATGGCTACACCTTC. Amino acids: CASFPGQGVYGYTF. The variable domain in full, completed from reference TRBV5-5 and TRBJ1-2, reads DAGVTQSPTHLIKTRGQQVTLRCSPISGHKSVSWYQQVLGQGPQFIFQYYEKEERGRGNFPDRFSARQFPNYSSELNVNALLLGDSALYLCASFPGQGVYGYTFGSGTRLTVV.

This chain connects TRBV3-1 (or the pseudogene TRBV3-2) to TRBJ1-1; TRBD1 matches 11 bases. V shed 5 bases, J shed 10 bases, and the junction held 6 bases outside the gene matches. CDR1 and CDR2 from the germline V gene are LGHDT and YNNKEL (reference sequence). CDR3 length: 13 residues. DNA of the CDR3: TGTGCCAGCAGCTCCCGGGACAGGGGGTTAGCTTTCTTT. It is translated as CASSSRDRGLAFF.

This clone was picked up many times. J is TRBJ1-5 and V is TRBV24-1; TRBD1 aligns across 8 bases. The J segment lost 5 bases and the V segment lost 4 bases, leaving 12 bases of the junction unmatched. CDR1 KGHDR and CDR2 SFDVKD come from the germline V gene. The CDR3 runs to 17 residues. In nucleotides, the CDR3 is TGTGCCACCAGTGACTCTAGACAGGGGCCGTTATATCAGCCCCAGCATTTT. It encodes CATSDSRQGPLYQPQHF.

The genes are TRBV7-9 and TRBJ2-1, with D perhaps matching TRBD2 (5 bases). The CDR3 covers 17 residues. V was clipped by 3 bases and J by 1 base, with 16 bases between them. In germline, CDR1 is SEHNR, CDR2 FQNEAQ (reference sequence). CDR3 sequence: CASSFSGELGSYNEQFF. The CDR3 nucleotides read TGTGCCAGCAGCTTTTCCGGGGAGCTTGGATCCTACAATGAGCAGTTCTTC.

The chain employs TRBV3-1 (or the pseudogene TRBV3-2) and TRBJ1-2; D remains unclear. The V gene's germline CDR1 is LGHDT and CDR2 YNNKEL (reference sequence). The CDR3 totals 13 residues. Deletions cut 2 bases from V and 8 bases from J, with 12 bases between. The chain's CDR3 is CASSQKGGAGYTF. DNA of the CDR3: TGTGCCAGCAGCCAAAAAGGCGGTGCAGGCTACACCTTC.

The gene calls are TRBV4-1 and TRBJ2-5; the match to TRBD2 covers 11 bases. The length of the CDR3 is 16 residues. Germline V gives CDR1 MGHRA, CDR2 YSYEKL. The ends lost 2 bases at V and 5 bases at J; junction bases unmatched: 7. CDR3 sequence (DNA): TGCGCCAGCAGCCAATTAGCGGGGGGGCCGGATGAGACCCAGTACTTC. Its translation: CASSQLAGGPDETQYF.

V is TRBV12-3 or TRBV12-4 and J is TRBJ2-1; D is ambiguous. This CDR3 region has 10 residues. The germline V and J ends were trimmed by 6 bases and 6 bases, with 3 bases remaining between them. CDR3 sequence: CASSGNEQFF. CDR3 nucleotides: TGTGCCAGCAGCGGCAATGAGCAGTTCTTC.